Below, 5 T cell receptor beta chains from the same sample are listed, as sequenced in a study of blood T cell repertoires in COVID-19. Clones were read by immunoSEQ multiplex PCR, and TCRdb kept only the in-frame ones, dropping some. This sample has about 62,000 clones, with more than 80% found just once. Sequences were obtained from peripheral blood. These TCRs come from a woman in her sixties or seventies with COVID-19, enrolled during active disease.

This clone was seen just once. V and J are TRBV2 and TRBJ2-3; TRBD2 is a possible D gene (6 bases). The ends were cut back, 6 bases at V and 2 bases at J, with 9 bases in the middle. CDR3 length: 13 amino acids. CDR1 is SNHLY, CDR2 FYNNEI, per germline. CDR3 loop: CASSRDSTDTQYF. The CDR3 nucleotides read TGTGCCAGCAGCCGGGACTCCACAGATACGCAGTATTTT.

The chain recombines TRBV24-1 with TRBJ2-7, with TRBD1 matching over 9 bases. V lost 3 bases, J lost 5 bases, and 7 bases stayed unmatched. Germline V lookup: CDR1 KGHDR, CDR2 SFDVKD. The CDR3 spans 15 residues. In DNA, the CDR3 is TGTGCCACCAGTGATGCCGGGACAGGGTTGCACGAGCAGTACTTC. This encodes CATSDAGTGLHEQYF.

The chain recombines TRBV5-1 with TRBJ2-6; D perhaps matches TRBD2 (6 bases). The length of the CDR3 is 16 residues. V was shortened by 3 bases and J by 0 bases, with 10 bases between the two germline ends. Germline loops: CDR1 SGHRS, CDR2 YFSETQ. In DNA form, the CDR3 reads TGCGCCAGCAGCTCCATGGGGGGCTCTGGGGCCAACGTCCTGACTTTC. Protein: CASSSMGGSGANVLTF.

The chain couples TRBV5-1 to TRBJ1-1; the D gene is possibly TRBD1 (6 bases). The germline CDR1 and CDR2 sequences are SGHRS and YFSETQ. The CDR3 is made up of 15 amino acids. V was clipped by 2 bases and J by 1 base, with 12 bases between them. The CDR3 sequence is CASSFDRFSNTEAFF. The CDR3 DNA sequence: TGCGCCAGCAGCTTTGACAGGTTCTCGAACACTGAAGCTTTCTTT. Using reference TRBV5-1 and TRBJ1-1 for the parts outside the CDR3, the full variable domain is KAGVTQTPRYLIKTRGQQVTLSCSPISGHRSVSWYQQTPGQGLQFLFEYFSETQRNKGNFPGRFSGRQFSNSRSEMNVSTLELGDSALYLCASSFDRFSNTEAFFGQGTRLTVV.

The J gene is TRBJ2-7, the V gene TRBV7-2, with D maybe TRBD2 (6 bases). The ends were cut back, 4 bases at V and 8 bases at J, with 24 bases in the middle. Germline CDR1 reads SGHTA; CDR2 reads FQGNSA. The CDR3 has 16 residues. The CDR3 bases are TGTGCCAGCAGCTCAGCAGCCGGGACTGGCCCCCGCAAGCAGTACTTC. Its translation is CASSSAAGTGPRKQYF.